This T cell receptor (beta chain) originates from a study of early T cells in non-severe SARS-CoV-2 infection. Study overall: The input, bulk RNA from unsorted whole blood, was sequenced, and chains were unpaired.

The V end lost 7 bases, the J end lost 4 bases, and 19 bases lay between the germline ends. This CDR3 is built from 14 residues. In germline, CDR1 is SQVTM, CDR2 ANQGSEA. The table lists this clonotype with many counts. Individual cDNA molecules each received unique molecular identifiers attached to them. TCRdb analysed the 5' RACE reads with MiXCR anew, one entry per CDR3 protein. Of approximately 60,000 distinct CDR3 sequences listed, around 12% are singletons. The specimen was whole blood. This chain connects TRBV29-1 to TRBJ2-5; D tentatively reads TRBD1 or TRBD2 (6 bases each). The sequence was obtained from an adult who was a healthcare worker with PCR-confirmed SARS-CoV-2 infection or an uninfected control (not recorded which). The CDR3 reads CSGSGGGLIETQYF. CDR3 nucleotide sequence: TGCAGCGGTTCCGGAGGGGGATTAATAGAGACCCAGTACTTC.